In this sample, the clone carrying this T cell receptor beta chain turned up a few times. PCR was performed using 60 Vbeta and 13 Jbeta primers. Produced via immunoSEQ multiplex PCR; TCRdb's table is partial and in-frame only. This table holds about 140,000 clones, approximately 70% found once. The data are from a study of cytomegalovirus exposure and HLA in healthy donors. This CDR3 is built from 17 residues. The germline V gene has CDR1 SGHDT and CDR2 YYEEEE. The chain couples TRBV5-6 to TRBJ2-5; tentatively, D is TRBD2 (6 bases). The end of the DNA is better explained by TRBJ2-7, so the J call may be wrong. This TCR came from a woman aged 60-75 years in good health and CMV-seronegative. The sample was PBMCs. The CDR3 region has the DNA TGTGCCAGCAGCTCCCCCGGTAGCGGAAAAACCTCCTACGAGCAGTACTTC. Residues: CASSSPGSGKTSYEQYF.